Given below is one T cell receptor beta chain in context. V was clipped by 5 bases and J by 0 bases; unmatched bases: 9. Germline CDR1 reads MNHNS; CDR2 reads SASEGT. CDR3 length: 16 amino acids. The data were obtained in a study of T cells in Graves' hyperthyroidism and ophthalmopathy. The investigators amplified TCR beta CDR3 regions from RNA transcripts. The HTBI primer set was used in a first-round RT-PCR of the TCR CDR3. TCRdb reprocessed the multiplex PCR reads with MiXCR, giving one entry per CDR3 protein. This table has hundreds of thousands of distinct CDR3 sequences, around 15% appearing once.

The sample taken for sequencing was blood. This TCR came from a man aged 18 to 29 with Graves' ophthalmopathy. This chain connects TRBV6-1 to TRBJ2-7; TRBD1 matches 8 bases. The CDR3 loop reads CASSLPLDRASYEQYF. In DNA form, the CDR3 reads TGTGCCAGCAGTTTGCCCTTGGACAGGGCCTCCTACGAGCAGTACTTC.